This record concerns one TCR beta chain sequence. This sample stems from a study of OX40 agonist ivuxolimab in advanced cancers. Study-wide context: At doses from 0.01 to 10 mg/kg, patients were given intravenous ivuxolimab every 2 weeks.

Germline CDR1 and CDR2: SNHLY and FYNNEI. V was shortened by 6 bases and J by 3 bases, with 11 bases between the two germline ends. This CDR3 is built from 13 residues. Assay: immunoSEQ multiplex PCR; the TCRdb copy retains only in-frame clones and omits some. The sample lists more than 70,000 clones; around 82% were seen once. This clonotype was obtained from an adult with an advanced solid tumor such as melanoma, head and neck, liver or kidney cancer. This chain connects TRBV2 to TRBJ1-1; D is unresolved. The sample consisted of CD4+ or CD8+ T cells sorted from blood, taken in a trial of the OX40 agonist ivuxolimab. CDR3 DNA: TGTGCCAGCAGCCAGTATGGGGACACTGAAGCTTTCTTT. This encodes CASSQYGDTEAFF.